The 29 T cell receptor beta chains reported below all come from one sample, sequenced in a study of cytomegalovirus exposure and HLA in healthy donors. Use of 60 Vbeta and 13 Jbeta primers characterized the PCR. The data were produced by immunoSEQ multiplex PCR, yet TCRdb's version contains in-frame clones alone and is incomplete. The sample has about 140,000 clones, over 70% seen once. The specimen sequenced was PBMCs. These receptors were collected from a man between 35 and 55 years old in good health and CMV-seropositive.

The rearrangement links TRBV30 to TRBJ1-1, with D tentatively TRBD1 (5 bases). The CDR3 sequence is 14 residues long. V shed 4 bases and J shed 3 bases, with 15 bases lying between them. The V gene's germline CDR1 is GTSNPN and CDR2 SVGIG (reference sequence). The DNA for the CDR3 is TGTGCCTGGACGGCGGGACGTGGGGACACTGAAGCTTTCTTT. It translates to CAWTAGRGDTEAFF.

V usage is TRBV5-1 and J usage is TRBJ2-6; D is uncertain. This CDR3 has 15 amino acids. Germline CDR1 is SGHRS and CDR2 is YFSETQ. Trimming stripped 2 bases from V and 0 bases from J, with 6 bases between. Here the CDR3 reads CASSLLVSGANVLTF. CDR3 coding DNA: TGCGCCAGCAGCTTACTGGTCTCTGGGGCCAACGTCCTGACTTTC.

The CDR3 nucleotides are TGCAGCGTTGAGGCCAGGGGGAACTATGGCTACACCTTC. Translating it yields CSVEARGNYGYTF. The chain employs TRBV29-1 and TRBJ1-2, with TRBD1 matching over 7 bases. The CDR3 has 13 amino acids. CDR1 SQVTM and CDR2 ANQGSEA come from the germline V gene. With 3 bases clipped from V and 2 bases from J, the junction kept 3 bases outside the gene matches.

The chain couples TRBV10-3 to TRBJ2-3, with 10 positions matching TRBD2. Trimming took 0 bases from V and 0 from J; bases not matched to a gene: 0. This CDR3 region has 16 residues. The germline CDR1 and CDR2 sequences are ENHRY and SYGVKD. For the CDR3, the DNA is TGTGCCATCAGTGAGTCTAGCGGGGGGAGCACAGATACGCAGTATTTT. Protein: CAISESSGGSTDTQYF.

The J gene is TRBJ1-6, the V gene TRBV27, with D possibly TRBD1 on 5 matching bases. CDR1 MNHEY and CDR2 SMNVEV come from the germline V gene (reference sequence). CDR3 length equals 15 residues. V was clipped by 6 bases and J by 3 bases, with 12 bases between them. CDR3 nucleotide sequence: TGTGCCAGCAGCTCGGACCAGGGCTATAATTCACCCCTCCACTTT. Translation gives CASSSDQGYNSPLHF.

J is TRBJ1-4 and V is TRBV27; 11 nucleotides line up with TRBD1. V lost 6 bases to trimming and J lost 0 bases; unmatched junction nucleotides: 12. The germline CDR1 and CDR2 sequences are MNHEY and SMNVEV (reference sequence). CDR3 size: 19 residues. CDR3 in DNA: TGTGCCAGCAGCCCGATTAGGACAGGGGGCAATCCAACTAATGAAAAACTGTTTTTT. Its protein product is CASSPIRTGGNPTNEKLFF.

V usage is TRBV27 and J usage is TRBJ2-7; 9 bases are a match to TRBD1. Germline V gives CDR1 MNHEY, CDR2 SMNVEV (reference sequence). With V trimmed by 7 bases and J by 2 bases, 3 bases remained unmatched. The CDR3 spans 13 residues. CDR3 sequence (DNA): TGTGCCAGCACAAGGACAGGGGCCTACGAGCAGTACTTC. Amino acid sequence: CASTRTGAYEQYF.

J is TRBJ2-2 and V is TRBV15, with 7 bases fitting TRBD2. There are 13 residues in the CDR3. After removal of 8 bases from V and 4 bases from J, the junction contained 4 bases not matched to a gene. Germline V lookup: CDR1 LNHNV, CDR2 YYDKDF (reference sequence). The CDR3 spells CATGRGVTGELFF. The CDR3 DNA follows: TGTGCCACCGGTCGGGGGGTCACCGGGGAGCTGTTTTTT.

The V call is TRBV7-9, the J call TRBJ1-1, with D tentatively TRBD1 (6 bases). This CDR3 is 12 amino acids long. Per germline, CDR1 SEHNR and CDR2 FQNEAQ (reference sequence). The ends were cut back, 5 bases at V and 10 bases at J, with 14 bases in the middle. CDR3 protein: CASSRGGRGAFF. The CDR3 DNA follows: TGTGCCAGCAGCAGGGGGGGTCGTGGAGCTTTCTTT.

The chain uses TRBV2 and TRBJ1-3; the D is unclear. This CDR3 region has 14 residues. Trimming stripped 2 bases from V and 7 bases from J, with 12 bases between. The V gene's germline CDR1 is SNHLY and CDR2 FYNNEI. DNA of the CDR3: TGTGCCAGCAGTGAACCGGGAGCCTATAACACCATATATTTT. This translates into CASSEPGAYNTIYF. Using reference TRBV2 and TRBJ1-3 for the parts outside the CDR3, the full variable domain is EPEVTQTPSHQVTQMGQEVILRCVPISNHLYFYWYRQILGQKVEFLVSFYNNEISEKSEIFDDQFSVERPDGSNFTLKIRSTKLEDSAMYFCASSEPGAYNTIYFGEGSWLTVV.

The chain joins TRBV9 to TRBJ2-7; D might be TRBD2 (7 bases). Germline V gene data show CDR1 as SGDLS and CDR2 as YYNGEE. This CDR3 region has 13 residues. V was trimmed by 1 base and J by 6 bases, leaving 11 bases between them. CDR3 sequence: CASSVQGGGEQYF. CDR3 nucleotides: TGTGCCAGCAGCGTACAGGGAGGGGGCGAGCAGTACTTC.

The chain uses TRBV28 and TRBJ2-1, with 10 bases lining up with TRBD2. Per germline, CDR1 MDHEN and CDR2 SYDVKM. Trimming cost V 2 bases and J 7 bases; bases outside gene matches: 8. There are 16 residues in the CDR3. For the CDR3, the DNA is TGTGCCAGCAGTTTAGCAGTAAGCGGGAGGGATAATGAGCAGTTCTTC. It yields the protein CASSLAVSGRDNEQFF. Drawing the rest from reference TRBV28 and TRBJ2-1, the complete variable domain is DVKVTQSSRYLVKRTGEKVFLECVQDMDHENMFWYRQDPGLGLRLIYFSYDVKMKEKGDIPEGYSVSREKKERFSLILESASTNQTSMYLCASSLAVSGRDNEQFFGPGTRLTVL.

The V and J genes are TRBV19 and TRBJ2-2, with 8 positions matching TRBD1. This CDR3 has 14 amino acids. V trimming: 8 bases; J trimming: 4 bases; junction bases outside the gene matches: 6. CDR1 LNHDA and CDR2 SQIVND come from the germline V gene (reference sequence). CDR3 sequence (DNA): TGTGCCAGTGGACAGGGTCTCCCCACCGGGGAGCTGTTTTTT. This codes for CASGQGLPTGELFF.

The chain couples TRBV13 to TRBJ2-1; D is undetermined. Germline V gives CDR1 PRHDT, CDR2 FYEKMQ (reference sequence). The CDR3 spans 12 residues. V lost 5 bases and J lost 3, with 5 bases in between. The CDR3 loop reads CASSVIYNEQFF. In nucleotides, the CDR3 is TGTGCCAGCAGCGTAATCTACAATGAGCAGTTCTTC.

This chain links TRBV25-1 with TRBJ1-4, with D perhaps TRBD1 (5 bases). Germline loops: CDR1 MGHDK, CDR2 SYGVNS. V was pared by 2 bases and J by 7 bases, with 11 bases between. The CDR3 is 14 amino acids. The CDR3 region is CASSETQGSEKLFF. CDR3 DNA: TGTGCCAGCAGTGAAACCCAGGGAAGTGAAAAACTGTTTTTT. The full variable domain, with the rest looked up from reference TRBV25-1 and TRBJ1-4, is EADIYQTPRYLVIGTGKKITLECSQTMGHDKMYWYQQDPGMELHLIHYSYGVNSTEKGDLSSESTVSRIRTEHFPLTLESARPSHTSQYLCASSETQGSEKLFFGSGTQLSVL.

The chain joins TRBV7-2 to TRBJ2-2; D may be TRBD2 (6 bases). CDR3 length: 14 residues. The V gene's germline CDR1 is SGHTA and CDR2 FQGNSA. Deletions cut 5 bases from V and 4 bases from J, with 11 bases between. Here the CDR3 reads CASSRAGGTGELFF. In DNA, the CDR3 is TGTGCCAGCAGCCGCGCCGGGGGCACCGGGGAGCTGTTTTTT. The whole variable domain, filled in from reference TRBV7-2 and TRBJ2-2, reads GAGVSQSPSNKVTEKGKDVELRCDPISGHTALYWYRQSLGQGLEFLIYFQGNSAPDKSGLPSDRFSAERTGGSVSTLTIQRTQQEDSAVYLCASSRAGGTGELFFGEGSRLTVL.

The CDR3 coding sequence is TGTGCCTTGGGGAAGAAGCGGGAGGTGGGCGATACGCAGTATTTT. It codes for CALGKKREVGDTQYF. The chain recombines TRBV5-4 with TRBJ2-3; 9 bases match TRBD2. CDR1 is SGHNT, CDR2 YYREEE, per germline (reference sequence). The CDR3 loop spans 15 amino acids. Losses at the gene ends were 10 bases for V and 6 bases for J; bases not matched to a gene: 15.

CDR3 in DNA: TGTGCCAGCAGCTCAGGACAGGGGGCGAGGTTAAGCAATCAGCCCCAGCATTTT. As protein: CASSSGQGARLSNQPQHF. The genes are TRBV11-2 and TRBJ1-5; 11 nucleotides line up with TRBD1. CDR1 and CDR2 (germline): SGHAT, FQNNGV. The CDR3 length is 18 residues. V dropped 4 bases and J dropped 1; count of bases not matched to a gene: 9.

The rearrangement uses TRBV7-2 and TRBJ2-5; weak D call: TRBD1 (5 bases). Matching the DNA end better, TRBJ2-7 makes the J call doubtful. The CDR3 consists of 15 residues. Germline lookup yields CDR1 SGHTA and CDR2 FQGNSA. The CDR3 loop is CASSLGQGGVYEQYF. CDR3 DNA: TGTGCCAGCAGCTTAGGGCAGGGTGGGGTCTACGAGCAGTACTTC.

CDR3 DNA sequence: TGTGCCAGCAGTTACTCGATCCGGTCCGGGGAGCTGTTTTTT. It translates to CASSYSIRSGELFF. V gene TRBV6-6 combines with J gene TRBJ2-2; no clear D gene. The CDR3 loop spans 14 amino acids. V lost 0 bases and J 6 bases, leaving 8 bases between the germline ends. Germline V gene sequence: CDR1 MNHNY, CDR2 SVGAGI (reference sequence).

A few counts support this clone. The chain employs TRBV5-1 and TRBJ2-2; D possibly corresponds to TRBD1 (6 bases). CDR1 is SGHRS, CDR2 YFSETQ, per germline. V was shortened by 2 bases and J by 6 bases, with 11 bases between the two germline ends. The CDR3 consists of 14 residues. CDR3 in DNA: TGCGCCAGCAGCTTTGAACAGGGCTCCGGGGAGCTGTTTTTT. Amino acid sequence: CASSFEQGSGELFF.

The chain is built from TRBV7-9 and TRBJ1-2, with 8 bases fitting TRBD1. The V and J ends lost 4 bases and 3 bases, in that order; junction bases with no gene match: 10. The CDR3 covers 16 residues. Looked up from germline, CDR1 is SEHNR and CDR2 is FQNEAQ (reference sequence). DNA of the CDR3: TGTGCCAGCAGCTCGACGGACAGGGCGGGGGACTATGGCTACACCTTC. It yields the protein CASSSTDRAGDYGYTF.

Written as DNA, the CDR3 is TGTGCCAGCAGTTACTCCGAGAGGGGGGGCGAGCAGTACTTC. It is translated as CASSYSERGGEQYF. This rearrangement joins TRBV6-5 to TRBJ2-7; perhaps TRBD2 as D (7 bases). This CDR3 has 14 amino acids. Germline lookup yields CDR1 MNHEY and CDR2 SVGAGI. Deletions cut 0 bases from V and 6 bases from J, with 12 bases between.

The CDR3 protein is CASSFGALSGRGTGELFF. The CDR3 DNA is TGTGCCAGCAGCTTTGGGGCCCTTAGCGGGAGAGGAACCGGGGAGCTGTTTTTT. The chain joins TRBV11-2 to TRBJ2-2, with 9 positions matching TRBD2. The ends lost 3 bases at V and 5 bases at J; junction bases unmatched: 13. Germline loops: CDR1 SGHAT, CDR2 FQNNGV. There are 18 residues in the CDR3.

This rearrangement joins TRBV4-3 to TRBJ1-1, with TRBD1 as a possible D gene (5 bases). The CDR3 length is 17 residues. V lost 4 bases to trimming and J lost 5 bases, with 23 bases between them. Germline V gene sequence: CDR1 LGHNA, CDR2 YSLEER. The CDR3 here is CASSLHPDSQGNTEAFF. CDR3 nucleotide sequence: TGCGCCAGCAGCCTCCACCCTGACTCCCAGGGAAATACTGAAGCTTTCTTT.

This clone has just one count. V gene TRBV6-5 combines with J gene TRBJ1-1; D gene uncertain. CDR3 size: 13 residues. Germline V lookup: CDR1 MNHEY, CDR2 SVGAGI. Trimming left V 0 bases short and J 5 bases short, with 7 bases between. The CDR3 nucleotides are TGTGCCAGCAGTTACTCCCGGGGTACTGAAGCTTTCTTT. The encoded protein is CASSYSRGTEAFF.

In this sample, this clone turned up a few times. The chain joins TRBV4-3 to TRBJ1-2, with 9 bases lining up with TRBD1. Per the germline V gene, CDR1 is LGHNA and CDR2 is YSLEER. This CDR3 region has 16 residues. The ends lost 0 bases at V and 4 bases at J; junction bases unmatched: 6. The DNA of the CDR3 is TGCGCCAGCAGCCAAGAAGGACAGGGGATTGTCTATGGCTACACCTTC. Its translation: CASSQEGQGIVYGYTF.

As DNA, the CDR3 is TGTGCCAGCAGTGAAGCACGAGAGGGGACACGGCCCTACGAGCAGTACTTC. This gives the protein CASSEAREGTRPYEQYF. The chain employs TRBV6-1 and TRBJ2-7; a possible D gene is TRBD1 (6 bases). Trimming took off 0 bases at V and 2 bases at J, with 17 bases between the two ends. The CDR3 loop spans 17 amino acids. Germline V gives CDR1 MNHNS, CDR2 SASEGT.

This rearrangement joins TRBV4-3 to TRBJ2-5; 9 bases match TRBD2. Germline loops: CDR1 LGHNA, CDR2 YSLEER. The CDR3 runs to 18 residues. The trim removed 1 base at V and 1 base at J, leaving 10 bases unmatched. This chain's CDR3 is CASSQGRLASGAQETQYF. The CDR3 nucleotides are TGCGCCAGCAGCCAAGGTCGGTTGGCTAGCGGGGCCCAAGAGACCCAGTACTTC.